This T cell receptor (beta chain) appears in the sequencing data of a study of identical twins. Study-level findings and limits: It was possible that invariant MAIT and iNKT cells partly confounded the zero-insertion analyses.

The table lists this clonotype with a few counts. The antigen is unknown. TCRdb processed the 5' RACE reads anew with MiXCR; each CDR3 protein has one entry. The sample lists a few hundred thousand distinct CDR3 sequences, 9.5% to 15% seen once, with 4% to 5% in the top ten. V trimming: 6 bases; J trimming: 6 bases; junction bases outside the gene matches: 9. Germline CDR1 is MNHEY and CDR2 is SVGEGT. The CDR3 contains 14 residues. These same records also appear under a second study, on yellow fever vaccine responses in identical twins.

The sequence was collected from a woman aged 18-29 years in good health. V usage is TRBV6-2 or TRBV6-3 and J usage is TRBJ1-2, with 8 positions matching TRBD1. The sample comprised memory (CD45RO+) T cells sorted from blood. The CDR3 coding sequence is TGTGCCAGCAGGCAACCCGGACAGGGCCATGGCTACACCTTC. This codes for CASRQPGQGHGYTF.